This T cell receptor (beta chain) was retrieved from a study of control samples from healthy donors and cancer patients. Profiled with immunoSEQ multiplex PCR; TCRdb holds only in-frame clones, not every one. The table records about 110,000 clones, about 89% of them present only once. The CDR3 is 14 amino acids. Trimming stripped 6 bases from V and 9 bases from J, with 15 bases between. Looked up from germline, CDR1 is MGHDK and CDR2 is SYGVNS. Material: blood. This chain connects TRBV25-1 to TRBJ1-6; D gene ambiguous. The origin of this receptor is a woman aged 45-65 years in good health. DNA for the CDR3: TGTGCCAGCAGCCCGGTGCGTGGTAGTTCACCCCTCCACTTT. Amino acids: CASSPVRGSSPLHF.